The rows below give T cell receptor beta chains drawn from one sample of a study of T and B cells in COVID-19 patients. TCRdb re-derived calls from the multiplex PCR reads in MiXCR, one entry per CDR3 protein. The table records roughly 7,800 distinct CDR3 sequences, 20% to 30% of them present only once. Input material: blood. These TCRs come from a human donor with active COVID-19. The CDR3 runs from the conserved cysteine through the conserved F or W. D genes are given only for firm matches. The size entry is marked missing in some rows and otherwise reads once, few, many or a size class.

15,TRBD1,few,TRBV6-2/TRBV6-3,TRBJ2-3,TGTGCCAGCAGCATGACAGGGGCAAGTACAGATACGCAGTATTTT,CASSMTGASTDTQYF
13,-,-,TRBV12-3/TRBV12-4,TRBJ2-7,TGTGCCAGCAGTTTCATTCGTGGGGGCGAGCAGTACTTC,CASSFIRGGEQYF
17,TRBD2,medium-sized,TRBV6-1,TRBJ2-2,TGTGCCAGCAGTGAGCTGGCGGGAGGGCCGGGAACCGGGGAGCTGTTTTTT,CASSELAGGPGTGELFF
15,TRBD2,medium-sized,TRBV6-5,TRBJ2-3,TGTGCCAGCAGTTACATAAGCGGGGGTATAGATACGCAGTATTTT,CASSYISGGIDTQYF
12,-,-,TRBV20-1,TRBJ2-5,TGCAGTGCTAGAGGCAGGCAAGAGACCCAGTACTTC,CSARGRQETQYF
14,-,-,TRBV5-5,TRBJ2-7,TGTGCCAGCAGCCCCGGACACAAAAGAGACGAGCAGTACTTC,CASSPGHKRDEQYF
14,TRBD2,-,TRBV25-1,TRBJ2-1,TGTGCCAGCAGTTGGACTAGCGAATACAATGAGCAGTTCTTC,CASSWTSEYNEQFF
11,-,few,TRBV5-1,TRBJ2-1,TGCGCCAGCAGCTCAGAGATCTGGCAGTTCTTC,CASSSEIWQFF
14,-,many,TRBV6-4,TRBJ2-3,TGTGCCAGCAGTCTTCAGGGAGGCACAGATACGCAGTATTTT,CASSLQGGTDTQYF
15,-,-,TRBV14,TRBJ2-3,TGTGCCAGCAGCCCCCGGTCGCATTTAGATGATACGCAGTATTTT,CASSPRSHLDDTQYF
15,TRBD2,few,TRBV5-4,TRBJ2-5,TGTGCCAGCAGCCTTAGCGGGGGGCCTGAAGAGACCCAGTACTTC,CASSLSGGPEETQYF
17,TRBD2,few,TRBV7-4,TRBJ2-5,TGTGCCAGCAGCTTAGTCGCAACCGGGGGGGGGCAAGAGACCCAGTACTTC,CASSLVATGGGQETQYF
13,-,few,TRBV6-5,TRBJ1-2,TGTGCCAGCAGTTACGGGACCGACTATGGCTACACCTTC,CASSYGTDYGYTF
15,TRBD2,-,TRBV5-6,TRBJ2-2,TGTGCCAGCAGCCCCGCGGGGGGGCACACCGGGGAGCTGTTTTTT,CASSPAGGHTGELFF
12,-,-,TRBV30,TRBJ1-2,TGTGCCTGGTATAGAGGCTCCTATGGCTACACCTTC,CAWYRGSYGYTF
15,-,medium-sized,TRBV5-6,TRBJ1-5,TGTGCCAGCAGCCCATCCTATAACGACAATCAGCCCCAGCATTTT,CASSPSYNDNQPQHF
14,-,medium-sized,TRBV27,TRBJ2-2,TGTGCCAGCAGTCCCACACAGAACACCGGGGAGCTGTTTTTT,CASSPTQNTGELFF
14,-,-,TRBV5-1,TRBJ2-4,TGCGCCAGCAGCTTAGAGGGGCCGGGAAACATTCAGTACTTC,CASSLEGPGNIQYF
13,-,medium-sized,TRBV30,TRBJ2-5,TGTGCCTGGAGTGTCGGGTCGCAAGAGACCCAGTACTTC,CAWSVGSQETQYF
16,TRBD1,medium-sized,TRBV27,TRBJ2-1,TGTGCCAGCAGTTTAGACGGGGACAGGGGGTTGGATGAGCAGTTCTTC,CASSLDGDRGLDEQFF
17,-,-,TRBV30,TRBJ1-1,TGTGCCTGGAGCCGAAAAGGGATTAGGAGTTACAACACTGAAGCTTTCTTT,CAWSRKGIRSYNTEAFF
17,TRBD2,medium-sized,TRBV6-5,TRBJ2-2,TGTGCCAGCAGCGGGGGACTAGCGGGATTTAACACCGGGGAGCTGTTTTTT,CASSGGLAGFNTGELFF
13,-,medium-sized,TRBV29-1,TRBJ2-1,TGCAGCGTGCGTCGGGGGTCCTACAATGAGCAGTTCTTC,CSVRRGSYNEQFF
14,TRBD1,once,TRBV10-3,TRBJ2-7,TGTGCCATCAGTGAGAATCAGGGGGCTTACGAGCAGTACTTC,CAISENQGAYEQYF
13,-,-,TRBV15,TRBJ1-1,TGTGCCACCAGCGCAGATAGGGGGGACCAAGCTTTCTTT,CATSADRGDQAFF
18,-,few,TRBV5-1,TRBJ2-6,TGCGCCAGCACCAAAAAGGCGGGGACAACCTCTGGGGCCAACGTCCTGACTTTC,CASTKKAGTTSGANVLTF
15,TRBD1,once,TRBV4-2,TRBJ1-2,TGCGCCAGCAGCCAACAAAAGACAGGGCTCTATGGCTACACCTTC,CASSQQKTGLYGYTF
14,-,-,TRBV7-2,TRBJ2-5,TGTGCCAGCAGCTTCCCGGACAGTCAAGAGACCCAGTACTTC,CASSFPDSQETQYF
14,-,few,TRBV7-6,TRBJ2-3,TGTGCCAGCAGCCTGGGAAAGCTCACAGATACGCAGTATTTT,CASSLGKLTDTQYF
13,-,-,TRBV29-1,TRBJ1-1,TGCAGCGTTGACGGACGATTTCACACTGAAGCTTTCTTT,CSVDGRFHTEAFF
15,-,many,TRBV27,TRBJ2-7,TGTGCCAGCAGCTCTTTGGGACTGCCAGCCTACGAGCAGTACTTC,CASSSLGLPAYEQYF
16,-,few,TRBV24-1,TRBJ2-3,TGTGCCACCAGTGATTTAAGCCAGGCGAGCACAGATACGCAGTATTTT,CATSDLSQASTDTQYF
16,TRBD1,-,TRBV27,TRBJ1-6,TGTGCCAGCAGTCGGCTTCTAACAGGGGATTATTCACCCCTCCACTTT,CASSRLLTGDYSPLHF
16,-,medium-sized,TRBV5-5,TRBJ2-2,TGTGCCAGCAGCAGCTATCGACAGGGCGGGGGCGGGGAGCTGTTTTTT,CASSSYRQGGGGELFF
14,TRBD1,few,TRBV30,TRBJ2-1,TGTGCCTGGAGTGGCCAGGGGGCTTACAATGAGCAGTTCTTC,CAWSGQGAYNEQFF
15,-,few,TRBV5-6,TRBJ2-5,TGTGCCAGCAGCCCCGGGGACACCCGGAGGAAGACCCAGTACTTC,CASSPGDTRRKTQYF
12,-,many,TRBV6-4,TRBJ2-7,TGTGCCCGCCCCCGTCCGGCCTACGAGCAGTACTTC,CARPRPAYEQYF
16,TRBD2,-,TRBV6-4,TRBJ2-1,TGTGCCAGTCAGACTTTAGCGGGAGGGCCTCGAAATGAGCAGTTCTTC,CASQTLAGGPRNEQFF
15,-,medium-sized,TRBV19,TRBJ1-5,TGTGCCAGTAGTGCGGGGACGCGTGGCAATCAGCCCCAGCATTTT,CASSAGTRGNQPQHF
15,TRBD1,few,TRBV15,TRBJ1-1,TGTGCCACCAGCAGCCGGGACAGGGGAGGCACTGAAGCTTTCTTT,CATSSRDRGGTEAFF
12,TRBD1,medium-sized,TRBV19,TRBJ1-2,TGTGCCAGTAGGACAGGGGGCTATGGCTACACCTTC,CASRTGGYGYTF
13,-,medium-sized,TRBV6-4,TRBJ2-2,TGTGCCAGCAGTGGGACAAACACCGGGGAGCTGTTTTTT,CASSGTNTGELFF
16,TRBD2,-,TRBV4-3,TRBJ2-5,TGCGCCAGCAGCCAAGATCTAGCGGGGGGGCCAGAGACCCAGTACTTC,CASSQDLAGGPETQYF
14,-,medium-sized,TRBV19,TRBJ1-1,TGTGCCAGTAGTATCCAAGAGGGGAACACTGAAGCTTTCTTT,CASSIQEGNTEAFF